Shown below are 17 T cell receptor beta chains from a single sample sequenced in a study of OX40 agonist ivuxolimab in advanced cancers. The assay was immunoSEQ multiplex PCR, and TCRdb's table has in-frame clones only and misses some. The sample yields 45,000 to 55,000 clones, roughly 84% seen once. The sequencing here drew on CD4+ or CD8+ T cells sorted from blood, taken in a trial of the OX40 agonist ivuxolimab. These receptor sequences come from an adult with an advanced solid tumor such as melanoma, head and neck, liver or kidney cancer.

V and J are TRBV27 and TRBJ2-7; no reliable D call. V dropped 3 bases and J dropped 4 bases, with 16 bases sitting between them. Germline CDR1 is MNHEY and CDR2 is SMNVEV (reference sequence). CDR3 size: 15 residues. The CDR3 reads CASSFPVRPEYEQYF. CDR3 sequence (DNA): TGTGCCAGCAGTTTCCCGGTGAGGCCGGAGTACGAGCAGTACTTC.

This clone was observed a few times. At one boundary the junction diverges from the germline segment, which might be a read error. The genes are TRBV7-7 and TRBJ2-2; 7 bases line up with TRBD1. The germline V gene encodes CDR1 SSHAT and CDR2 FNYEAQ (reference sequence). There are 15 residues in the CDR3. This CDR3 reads CASSLNPGGTGELFF. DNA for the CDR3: TGTGCTAGCAGCTTAAATCCAGGGGGCACCGGGGAGCTGTTTTTT.

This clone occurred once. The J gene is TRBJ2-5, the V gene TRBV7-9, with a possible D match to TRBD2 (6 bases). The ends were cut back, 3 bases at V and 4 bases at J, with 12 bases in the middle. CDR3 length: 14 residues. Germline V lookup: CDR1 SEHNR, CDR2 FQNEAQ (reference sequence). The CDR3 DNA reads TGTGCCAGCAGCTTCTTGGGGGGTGGAGAGACCCAGTACTTC. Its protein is CASSFLGGGETQYF.

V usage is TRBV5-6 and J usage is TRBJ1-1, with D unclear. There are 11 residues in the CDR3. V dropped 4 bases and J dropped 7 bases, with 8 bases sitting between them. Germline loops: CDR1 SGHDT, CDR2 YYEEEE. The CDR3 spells CASSLSSEAFF. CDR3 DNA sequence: TGTGCCAGCAGCCTGAGTAGTGAAGCTTTCTTT.

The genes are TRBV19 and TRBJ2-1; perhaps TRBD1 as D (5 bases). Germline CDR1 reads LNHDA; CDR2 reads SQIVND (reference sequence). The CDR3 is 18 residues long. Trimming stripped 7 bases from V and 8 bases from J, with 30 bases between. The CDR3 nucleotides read TGTGCCAGTACCCCATTAAGGGGTCCGGCCAAGGGATGGGATGAGCAGTTCTTC. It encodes CASTPLRGPAKGWDEQFF.

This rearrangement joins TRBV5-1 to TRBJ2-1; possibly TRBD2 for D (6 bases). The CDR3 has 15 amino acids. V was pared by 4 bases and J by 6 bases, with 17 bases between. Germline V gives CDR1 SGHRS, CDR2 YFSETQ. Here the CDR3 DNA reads TGCGCCAGCAGCCTGTCCGGGAGAACTGGCAATGAGCAGTTCTTC. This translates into CASSLSGRTGNEQFF. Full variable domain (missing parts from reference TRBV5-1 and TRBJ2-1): KAGVTQTPRYLIKTRGQQVTLSCSPISGHRSVSWYQQTPGQGLQFLFEYFSETQRNKGNFPGRFSGRQFSNSRSEMNVSTLELGDSALYLCASSLSGRTGNEQFFGPGTRLTVL.

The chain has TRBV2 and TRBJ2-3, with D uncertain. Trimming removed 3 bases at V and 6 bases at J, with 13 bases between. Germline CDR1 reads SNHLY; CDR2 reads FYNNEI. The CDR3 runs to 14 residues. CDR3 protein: CASSDIVGADTQYF. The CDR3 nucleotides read TGTGCCAGCAGTGACATAGTTGGAGCCGATACGCAGTATTTT.

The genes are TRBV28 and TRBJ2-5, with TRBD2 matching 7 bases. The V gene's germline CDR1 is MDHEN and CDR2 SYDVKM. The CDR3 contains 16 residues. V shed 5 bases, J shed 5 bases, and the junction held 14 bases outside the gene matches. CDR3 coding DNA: TGTGCCAGCAGTCCCCGAGGGGCGGGAGCGTCGGAGACCCAGTACTTC. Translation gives CASSPRGAGASETQYF. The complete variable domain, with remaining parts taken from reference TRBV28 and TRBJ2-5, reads DVKVTQSSRYLVKRTGEKVFLECVQDMDHENMFWYRQDPGLGLRLIYFSYDVKMKEKGDIPEGYSVSREKKERFSLILESASTNQTSMYLCASSPRGAGASETQYFGPGTRLLVL.

CDR3 region: CAISEGTSSGSIETQYF. CDR3 nucleotide sequence: TGTGCCATCAGTGAAGGTACTTCTAGCGGGAGTATAGAGACCCAGTACTTC. This chain uses TRBV10-3 with TRBJ2-5, with TRBD2 matching over 10 bases. With V trimmed by 3 bases and J by 4 bases, 11 bases remained unmatched. CDR3 length: 17 residues. From germline, CDR1 is ENHRY and CDR2 SYGVKD.

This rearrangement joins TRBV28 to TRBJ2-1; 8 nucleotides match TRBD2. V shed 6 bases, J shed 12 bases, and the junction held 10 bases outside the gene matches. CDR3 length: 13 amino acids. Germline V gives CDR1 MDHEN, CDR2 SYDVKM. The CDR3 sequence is CASRTTSEGWQFF. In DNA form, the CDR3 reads TGTGCCAGCAGAACGACTAGCGAAGGGTGGCAGTTCTTC.

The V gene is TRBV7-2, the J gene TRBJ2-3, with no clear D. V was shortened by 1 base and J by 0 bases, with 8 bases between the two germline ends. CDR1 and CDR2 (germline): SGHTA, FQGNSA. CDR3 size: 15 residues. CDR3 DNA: TGTGCCAGCAGCTTAGTCAGTGGGAGCACAGATACGCAGTATTTT. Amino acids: CASSLVSGSTDTQYF.

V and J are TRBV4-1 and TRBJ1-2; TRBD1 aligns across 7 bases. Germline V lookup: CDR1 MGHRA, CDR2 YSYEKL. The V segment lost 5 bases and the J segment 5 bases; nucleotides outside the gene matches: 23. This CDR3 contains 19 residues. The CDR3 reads CASSGYLGQQQRRLYGYTF. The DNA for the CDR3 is TGCGCCAGCAGCGGATACCTGGGACAGCAGCAGAGACGCCTTTATGGCTACACCTTC.

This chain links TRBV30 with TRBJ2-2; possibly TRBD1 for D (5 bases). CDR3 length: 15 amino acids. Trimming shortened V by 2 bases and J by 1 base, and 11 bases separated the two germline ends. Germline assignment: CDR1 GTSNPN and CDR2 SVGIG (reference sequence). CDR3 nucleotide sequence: TGTGCCTGGAGTTACAGGAGCCGGAACACCGGGGAGCTGTTTTTT. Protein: CAWSYRSRNTGELFF.

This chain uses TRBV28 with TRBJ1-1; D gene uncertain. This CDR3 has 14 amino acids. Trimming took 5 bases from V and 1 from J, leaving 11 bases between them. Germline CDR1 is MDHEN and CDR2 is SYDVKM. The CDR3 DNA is TGTGCCAGCAGTCCAACCTTATCGAACACTGAAGCTTTCTTT. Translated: CASSPTLSNTEAFF.

CDR3 protein: CASSLAHNQPQHF. The CDR3, as DNA: TGTGCCAGCAGCTTAGCCCACAATCAGCCCCAGCATTTT. The rearrangement links TRBV7-8 to TRBJ1-5; D gene uncertain. This CDR3 is 13 amino acids long. The germline V gene encodes CDR1 SGHVS and CDR2 FQNEAQ. V gave up 0 bases and J gave up 3 bases, with 3 bases separating them.

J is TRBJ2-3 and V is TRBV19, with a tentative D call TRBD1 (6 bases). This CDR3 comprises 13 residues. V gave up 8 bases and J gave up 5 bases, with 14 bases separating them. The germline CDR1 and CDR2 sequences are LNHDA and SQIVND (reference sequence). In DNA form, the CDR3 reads TGTGCCAGTGAGGGTACAGGGAGAGATACGCAGTATTTT. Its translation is CASEGTGRDTQYF. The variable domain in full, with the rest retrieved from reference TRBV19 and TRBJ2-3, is DGGITQSPKYLFRKEGQNVTLSCEQNLNHDAMYWYRQDPGQGLRLIYYSQIVNDFQKGDIAEGYSVSREKKESFPLTVTSAQKNPTAFYLCASEGTGRDTQYFGPGTRLTVL.

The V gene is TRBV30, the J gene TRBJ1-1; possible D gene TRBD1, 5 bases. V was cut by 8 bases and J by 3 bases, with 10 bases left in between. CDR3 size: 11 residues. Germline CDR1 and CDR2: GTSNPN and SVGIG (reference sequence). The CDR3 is CAGGGDTEAFF. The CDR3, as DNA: TGTGCCGGTGGGGGGGACACTGAAGCTTTCTTT.